A single sample gave rise to the 14 T cell receptor beta chains below, sequenced in a study of blood T cell repertoires in COVID-19. Data came from immunoSEQ multiplex PCR; TCRdb stores just in-frame clones and leaves some out. The table lists 130,000 or so clones, about 86% of them singletons. Sequenced material: PBMCs or T cells enriched from blood (not recorded which). The receptor set was obtained from a man in his forties with acute COVID-19.

CDR3 DNA: TGTGCCAGCAGTTGGGGGACTGCCTATAGCAATCAGCCCCAGCATTTT. Its translation: CASSWGTAYSNQPQHF. The V call is TRBV28, the J call TRBJ1-5; D perhaps matches TRBD1 (5 bases). Germline V lookup: CDR1 MDHEN, CDR2 SYDVKM. Trimming stripped 4 bases from V and 0 bases from J, with 13 bases between. This CDR3 has 16 amino acids.

This clone occurred a few times. This sequence joins TRBV13 and TRBJ2-7; 8 nucleotides agree with TRBD2. This CDR3 is built from 13 residues. Germline loops: CDR1 PRHDT, CDR2 FYEKMQ (reference sequence). V lost 6 bases and J lost 6; bases outside the gene matches: 7. CDR3 nucleotide sequence: TGTGCCAGCAGTCGCCCGGGGGGGTCCGAGCAGTACTTC. Residues: CASSRPGGSEQYF.

V and J are TRBV24-1 and TRBJ1-5, with D possibly being TRBD1 (6 bases). CDR3 length: 19 residues. Germline V gives CDR1 KGHDR, CDR2 SFDVKD. Trimming removed 4 bases from V and 2 bases from J, with 23 bases in between. DNA for the CDR3: TGTGCCACCAGTGAACATTCTGGCCGGGGGGCTACGGGCAATCAGCCCCAGCATTTT. Amino acid sequence: CATSEHSGRGATGNQPQHF.

This rearrangement joins TRBV5-1 to TRBJ1-1; TRBD1 aligns across 7 bases. The CDR3 is made up of 14 amino acids. V shed 2 bases, J shed 4 bases, and the junction held 5 bases outside the gene matches. The germline gives CDR1 SGHRS, CDR2 YFSETQ. The CDR3 here is CASSFTGESTEAFF. CDR3 nucleotide sequence: TGCGCCAGCAGCTTTACAGGGGAGAGCACTGAAGCTTTCTTT. The variable domain in full, with the rest retrieved from reference TRBV5-1 and TRBJ1-1, is KAGVTQTPRYLIKTRGQQVTLSCSPISGHRSVSWYQQTPGQGLQFLFEYFSETQRNKGNFPGRFSGRQFSNSRSEMNVSTLELGDSALYLCASSFTGESTEAFFGQGTRLTVV.

The J gene is TRBJ1-1, the V gene TRBV20-1; D call uncertain. From germline, CDR1 is DFQATT and CDR2 SNEGSKA (reference sequence). This CDR3 spans 13 amino acids. V was trimmed by 3 bases and J by 6 bases, leaving 14 bases between them. The CDR3 here is CSASPTLYAEAFF. The DNA of the CDR3 is TGCAGTGCTAGTCCCACTCTATACGCTGAAGCTTTCTTT.

This clone was seen once. The V call is TRBV15, the J call TRBJ2-7, with a possible D match to TRBD2 (7 bases). Deletions cut 4 bases from V and 2 bases from J, with 15 bases between. The CDR3 spans 15 residues. CDR1 and CDR2 (germline): LNHNV, YYDKDF (reference sequence). The CDR3 nucleotides are TGTGCCACCAGCACTGGACGGGGGGCCCCCTACGAGCAGTACTTC. This translates into CATSTGRGAPYEQYF.

Concerning this clone itself: At the DNA level, this CDR3 is encoded by other sequences in the same sample as well. J is TRBJ2-5 and V is TRBV18; the D gene is possibly TRBD1 (5 bases). The CDR3 runs to 12 residues. The V and J ends lost 3 bases and 5 bases respectively, with 7 bases between them. CDR1 is KGHSH, CDR2 LQKENI, per germline. CDR3 amino acids: CASSPGRETQYF. DNA of the CDR3: TGTGCCAGCTCACCGGGGCGGGAGACCCAGTACTTC.

This clone was seen a handful of times. The chain links TRBV7-8 to TRBJ2-5; 7 bases are shared with TRBD2. Trimming at V came to 1 base and at J to 2 bases, leaving 4 bases not matched to a gene. Germline CDR1 SGHVS, CDR2 FQNEAQ. The length of the CDR3 is 15 residues. As DNA, the CDR3 is TGTGCCAGCAGCTTAGGGCTAGCGGAACAAGAGACCCAGTACTTC. Encoded protein: CASSLGLAEQETQYF.

J is TRBJ2-3 and V is TRBV2; 10 bases match TRBD2. This CDR3 is 15 amino acids long. Germline V CDR1 and CDR2: SNHLY, FYNNEI. V lost 11 bases, J lost 2 bases, and 10 bases stayed unmatched. For the CDR3, the DNA is TGTGCCTATCGGGGTAGCGGGGGGACCACAGATACGCAGTATTTT. It specifies CAYRGSGGTTDTQYF.

The chain links TRBV9 to TRBJ2-3; maybe TRBD2 (5 bases). CDR3 length equals 14 residues. Looked up from germline, CDR1 is SGDLS and CDR2 is YYNGEE. V gave up 0 bases and J gave up 3 bases, with 8 bases separating them. The CDR3: CASSVVGSTDTQYF. The DNA for the CDR3 is TGTGCCAGCAGCGTAGTAGGGAGTACAGATACGCAGTATTTT.

The CDR3 reads CASSIDPGELATEAFF. The CDR3 bases are TGTGCCAGTAGTATAGACCCTGGGGAGTTAGCCACTGAAGCTTTCTTT. The V gene is TRBV19, the J gene TRBJ1-1; no reliable D call. The CDR3 runs to 16 residues. The germline gives CDR1 LNHDA, CDR2 SQIVND (reference sequence). The V gene lost 0 bases and the J gene lost 4 bases, with 15 bases spanning the gap.

The CDR3 DNA reads as TGTGCCAGCAGCCCGGGACTAGCGGGGGGACTGAACACCGGGGAGCTGTTTTTT. It yields the protein CASSPGLAGGLNTGELFF. V is TRBV5-6 and J is TRBJ2-2; 15 bases align to TRBD2. This CDR3 contains 18 residues. Trimming removed 4 bases from V and 1 base from J; junction bases left unmatched: 5. CDR1 and CDR2 from the germline V gene are SGHDT and YYEEEE.

The V and J genes are TRBV5-1 and TRBJ2-1, with 8 bases matching TRBD2. The ends lost 3 bases at V and 13 bases at J; junction bases unmatched: 12. This CDR3 has 14 residues. Germline assignment: CDR1 SGHRS and CDR2 YFSETQ. The CDR3 sequence: CASSSSPGSGSQFF. The CDR3 DNA follows: TGCGCCAGCAGCTCGTCTCCGGGGAGCGGGAGTCAGTTCTTC. The full variable domain, completed using reference TRBV5-1 and TRBJ2-1, is KAGVTQTPRYLIKTRGQQVTLSCSPISGHRSVSWYQQTPGQGLQFLFEYFSETQRNKGNFPGRFSGRQFSNSRSEMNVSTLELGDSALYLCASSSSPGSGSQFFGPGTRLTVL.

J is TRBJ1-6 and V is TRBV7-9; tentatively, D is TRBD1 (5 bases). CDR1 and CDR2 (germline): SEHNR, FQNEAQ (reference sequence). The CDR3 runs to 14 residues. V was shortened by 7 bases and J by 8 bases, with 15 bases between the two germline ends. CDR3: CASTSLAGDSPLHF. The CDR3 region has the DNA TGTGCCAGCACCTCATTGGCGGGGGATTCACCCCTCCACTTT.